The present T cell receptor (beta chain) was sequenced within a study of STAT5B mutations in CD4+ large granular lymphocyte leukemia. Overall study: Among healthy donors, a particular HLA allele went with more CDR3 'QG' motifs. General study findings and limits: TRBV06-family usage was enriched in top patient clones (8/27) versus controls (2/35). Main leukemic clonotypes were patient-specific, but more than 20% appeared at low frequency elsewhere.

Using immunoSEQ multiplex PCR, the repertoire was profiled, and TCRdb retains in-frame clones only, with some absent. The sample holds fewer than 45,000 clones, approximately 84% seen once. Buffy coats from healthy blood donors served as controls. A remark on this clone: Its antigen is not identified.

V was clipped by 6 bases and J by 4 bases, with 24 bases between them. Germline V gene sequence: CDR1 LNHDA, CDR2 SQIVND (reference sequence). The CDR3 contains 17 residues. Sequenced input: CD4+ T cells from blood buffy coats. The V gene is TRBV19, the J gene TRBJ1-2; tentative D call: TRBD1 (6 bases). This TCR was sampled from a human donor in good health. The DNA for the CDR3 is TGTGCCAGTAGCGCCCCGTTGGGGACATCTCTAGCCTATGGCTACACCTTC. Its translation: CASSAPLGTSLAYGYTF.